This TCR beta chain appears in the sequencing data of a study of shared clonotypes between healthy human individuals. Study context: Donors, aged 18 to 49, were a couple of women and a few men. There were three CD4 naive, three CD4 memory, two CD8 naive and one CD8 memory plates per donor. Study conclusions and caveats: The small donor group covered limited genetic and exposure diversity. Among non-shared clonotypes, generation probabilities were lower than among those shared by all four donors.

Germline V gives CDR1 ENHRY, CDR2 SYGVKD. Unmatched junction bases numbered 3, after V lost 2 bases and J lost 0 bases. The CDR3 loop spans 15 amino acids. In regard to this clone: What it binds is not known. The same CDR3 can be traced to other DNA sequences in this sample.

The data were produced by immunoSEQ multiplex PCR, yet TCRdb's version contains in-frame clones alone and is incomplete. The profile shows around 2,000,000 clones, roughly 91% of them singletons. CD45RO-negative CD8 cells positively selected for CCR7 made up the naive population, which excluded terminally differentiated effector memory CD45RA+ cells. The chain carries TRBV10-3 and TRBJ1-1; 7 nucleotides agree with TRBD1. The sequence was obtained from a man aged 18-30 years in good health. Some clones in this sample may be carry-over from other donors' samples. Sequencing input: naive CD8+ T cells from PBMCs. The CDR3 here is CAISEQTGMNTEAFF. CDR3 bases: TGTGCCATCAGTGAGCAGACAGGGATGAACACTGAAGCTTTCTTT.